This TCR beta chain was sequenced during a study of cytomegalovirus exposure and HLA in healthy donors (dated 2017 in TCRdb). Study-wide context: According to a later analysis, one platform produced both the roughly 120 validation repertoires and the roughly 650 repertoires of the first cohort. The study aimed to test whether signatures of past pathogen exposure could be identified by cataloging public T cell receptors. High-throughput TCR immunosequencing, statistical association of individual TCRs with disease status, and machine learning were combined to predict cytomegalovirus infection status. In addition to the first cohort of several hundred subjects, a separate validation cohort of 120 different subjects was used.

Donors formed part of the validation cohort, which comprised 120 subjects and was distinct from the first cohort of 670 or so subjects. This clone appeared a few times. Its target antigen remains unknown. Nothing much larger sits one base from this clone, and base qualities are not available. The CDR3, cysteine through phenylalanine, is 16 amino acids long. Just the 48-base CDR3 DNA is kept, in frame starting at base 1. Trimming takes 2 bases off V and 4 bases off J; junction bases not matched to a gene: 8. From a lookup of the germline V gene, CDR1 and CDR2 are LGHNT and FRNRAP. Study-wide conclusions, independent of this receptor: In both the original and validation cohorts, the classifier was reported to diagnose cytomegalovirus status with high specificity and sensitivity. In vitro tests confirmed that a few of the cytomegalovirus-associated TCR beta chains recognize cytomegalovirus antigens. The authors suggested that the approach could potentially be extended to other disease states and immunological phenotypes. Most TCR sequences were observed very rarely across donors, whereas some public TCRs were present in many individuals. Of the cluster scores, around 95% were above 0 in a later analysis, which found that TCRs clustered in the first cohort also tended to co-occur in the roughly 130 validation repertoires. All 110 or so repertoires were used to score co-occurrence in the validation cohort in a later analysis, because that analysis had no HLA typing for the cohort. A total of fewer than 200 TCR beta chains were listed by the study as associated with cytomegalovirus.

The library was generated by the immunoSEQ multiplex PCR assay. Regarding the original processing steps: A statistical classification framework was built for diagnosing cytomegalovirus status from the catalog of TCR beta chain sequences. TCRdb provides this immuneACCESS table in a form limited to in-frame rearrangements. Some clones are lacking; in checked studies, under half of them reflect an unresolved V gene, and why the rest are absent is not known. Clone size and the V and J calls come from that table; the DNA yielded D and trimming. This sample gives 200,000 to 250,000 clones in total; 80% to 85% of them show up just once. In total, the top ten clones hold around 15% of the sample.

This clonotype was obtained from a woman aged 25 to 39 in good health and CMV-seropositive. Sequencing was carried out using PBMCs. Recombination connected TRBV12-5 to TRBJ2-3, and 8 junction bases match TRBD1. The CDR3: CASGLTTTGVADTQYF. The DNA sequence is TGTGCTAGTGGTTTGACCACGACAGGGGTAGCAGATACGCAGTATTTT.